These 4 T cell receptor beta chains originate from one sample sequenced in a study of PD-L1 blockade in urothelial cancer. The data were produced by immunoSEQ multiplex PCR, yet TCRdb's version contains in-frame clones alone and is incomplete. The sample holds 24,000 or so clones; approximately 82% are singletons and the top ten take 1.6%. The time point denotes: peripheral blood 6 weeks after treatment start. The specimen was PBMCs, collected around atezolizumab (anti-PD-L1) treatment. These receptors were collected from a man aged 65 to 79 with urothelial cancer.

J is TRBJ1-4 and V is TRBV14; 8 nucleotides match TRBD1. Germline values: CDR1 SGHDN, CDR2 FVKESK. This CDR3 contains 20 residues. With 3 bases clipped from V and 5 bases from J, the junction kept 20 bases outside the gene matches. The CDR3 DNA follows: TGTGCCAGCAGCCACATTAGAGCGGCAGGGGGCATGGGGATGAATGAAAAACTGTTTTTT. It codes for CASSHIRAAGGMGMNEKLFF.

The CDR3 sequence is CASSITQGILYNEQFF. In DNA form, the CDR3 reads TGTGCCAGTAGTATAACCCAGGGGATACTCTACAATGAGCAGTTCTTC. The rearrangement uses TRBV19 and TRBJ2-1; tentatively, D is TRBD1 (6 bases). Deletions cut 2 bases from V and 3 bases from J, with 14 bases between. In germline, CDR1 is LNHDA, CDR2 SQIVND (reference sequence). The CDR3 contains 16 residues.

The genes are TRBV2 and TRBJ2-3; 8 bases are a match to TRBD2. Looked up from germline, CDR1 is SNHLY and CDR2 is FYNNEI. The V and J ends lost 6 bases and 6 bases, in that order; junction bases with no gene match: 8. The CDR3 consists of 14 residues. Here the CDR3 reads CASRLGTSRDTQYF. CDR3 coding DNA: TGTGCCAGCAGGCTCGGGACTAGTCGGGATACGCAGTATTTT.

The chain recombines TRBV5-8 with TRBJ1-1; a possible D gene is TRBD1 (6 bases). V gave up 0 bases and J gave up 9 bases, with 27 bases separating them. Germline assignment: CDR1 SGHTS and CDR2 YDEGEE. The length of the CDR3 is 18 residues. The CDR3 nucleotides read TGTGCCAGCAGCTTGGGATACCCAGGGGCGCCTGATGGGACTAAAGCTTTCTTT. This gives the protein CASSLGYPGAPDGTKAFF.